This entry lists 24 T cell receptor beta chains sequenced from one sample in a study of post-analysis software for immune sequencing data. Points from the study as a whole: Patients showed TRBV5-6, TRBV5-1 and TRBV20-1 among four to six TRBV segments more frequent than in controls.

Built from TCR beta cDNA, the libraries had unique molecular identifiers in them. From the PCR reads, TCRdb called clonotypes with MiXCR, one entry per CDR3 protein. The sample lists hundreds of thousands of distinct CDR3 sequences; approximately 60% were seen once. These receptors lack a known antigen. Sequencing was carried out using blood. The receptors derive from a girl aged 2 to 9 with multiple sclerosis.

This clonotype has only a few counts. This sequence joins TRBV5-5 and TRBJ2-1; no clear D gene. Trimming pared 0 bases from V and 0 bases from J, leaving 7 bases between. The length of the CDR3 is 15 residues. CDR1 is SGHKS, CDR2 YYEKEE, per germline (reference sequence). The CDR3 region is CASSLEDLSYNEQFF. In DNA, the CDR3 is TGTGCCAGCAGCTTGGAGGACCTCTCCTACAATGAGCAGTTCTTC.

This clonotype occurred a few times. V usage is TRBV7-2 and J usage is TRBJ1-5; TRBD1 is a possible D gene (5 bases). Trimming stripped 7 bases from V and 3 bases from J, with 13 bases between. The CDR3 is made up of 14 amino acids. The germline CDR1 and CDR2 sequences are SGHTA and FQGNSA. In DNA form, the CDR3 reads TGTGCCAGCACGTCGGGGCAGACCAATCAGCCCCAGCATTTT. Amino acid sequence: CASTSGQTNQPQHF.

Only a few counts were recorded for this clonotype. The CDR3 reads CSARHYVGQAPYEQYF. The DNA of the CDR3 is TGCAGTGCTAGACACTATGTGGGACAGGCGCCCTACGAGCAGTACTTC. The chain combines TRBV20-1 with TRBJ2-7; 8 nucleotides agree with TRBD1. CDR1 and CDR2 (germline): DFQATT, SNEGSKA (reference sequence). V dropped 2 bases and J dropped 2; count of bases not matched to a gene: 11. CDR3 length: 16 residues.

The table lists this clonotype with a few counts. The gene calls are TRBV5-1 and TRBJ2-5; 8 bases match TRBD2. This CDR3 has 21 amino acids. With V trimmed by 7 bases and J by 1 base, 27 bases remained unmatched. Germline V CDR1 and CDR2: SGHRS, YFSETQ. CDR3 amino acids: CASGSPTPRTSSPEAQETQYF. The CDR3 DNA reads as TGCGCCAGCGGAAGCCCAACCCCTAGGACTAGCTCTCCGGAGGCCCAAGAGACCCAGTACTTC.

A few counts support this clonotype. The chain carries TRBV10-3 and TRBJ2-7; 7 bases match TRBD2. V trimming: 4 bases; J trimming: 1 base; junction bases outside the gene matches: 7. The CDR3 has 15 amino acids. Germline V CDR1 and CDR2: ENHRY, SYGVKD. The CDR3 region has the DNA TGTGCCATCAGTGGAGTAGGAGCGGGGTCCTACGAGCAGTACTTC. It codes for CAISGVGAGSYEQYF.

This clonotype was seen more than once but under ten times. This chain uses TRBV10-3 with TRBJ2-3; weak D call: TRBD2 (6 bases). The CDR3 sequence is 18 residues long. Germline V gene sequence: CDR1 ENHRY, CDR2 SYGVKD. V was shortened by 0 bases and J by 2 bases, with 18 bases between the two germline ends. The CDR3 is CAISESPGGSPPTDTQYF. DNA of the CDR3: TGTGCCATCAGTGAGTCGCCCGGGGGATCCCCCCCCACAGATACGCAGTATTTT.

The V call is TRBV5-6, the J call TRBJ2-3; possibly TRBD1 for D (6 bases). V lost 0 bases, J lost 4 bases, and 12 bases lay in between. Germline V gives CDR1 SGHDT, CDR2 YYEEEE. CDR3 length equals 15 residues. CDR3 region: CASSLVGGPADTQYF. CDR3 DNA sequence: TGTGCCAGCAGCTTGGTTGGGGGCCCCGCAGATACGCAGTATTTT.

This clonotype was detected once. The genes are TRBV9 and TRBJ2-1; 7 nucleotides agree with TRBD1. V trimming: 0 bases; J trimming: 7 bases; junction bases outside the gene matches: 10. CDR3 length: 16 amino acids. CDR1 SGDLS and CDR2 YYNGEE come from the germline V gene. The CDR3 spells CASSVGGGASWNEQFF. DNA for the CDR3: TGTGCCAGCAGCGTAGGAGGGGGCGCAAGTTGGAATGAGCAGTTCTTC.

This chain joins TRBV4-1 and TRBJ2-5, with 8 bases fitting TRBD1. The tail of the sequence fits TRBJ2-7 better, so the J call may be wrong. The CDR3 runs to 14 residues. CDR1 is MGHRA and CDR2 is YSYEKL in the germline V gene. CDR3 region: CASSSRTGLDEQYF. For the CDR3, the DNA is TGCGCCAGCAGCTCCAGGACAGGGCTAGACGAGCAGTACTTC.

The genes are TRBV4-1 and TRBJ1-2; perhaps TRBD1 as D (5 bases). There are 16 residues in the CDR3. Germline loops: CDR1 MGHRA, CDR2 YSYEKL. V lost 0 bases to trimming and J lost 1 base, with 12 bases between them. This CDR3 is CASSQEGAGSNYGYTF. The DNA for the CDR3 is TGCGCCAGCAGCCAAGAAGGGGCAGGAAGTAACTATGGCTACACCTTC.

The CDR3: CAISEREGPYEQYF. For the CDR3, the DNA is TGTGCCATCAGTGAACGGGAGGGCCCTTACGAGCAGTACTTC. The chain couples TRBV10-3 to TRBJ2-7, with 8 bases aligning to TRBD2. The CDR3 is 14 amino acids. The germline V gene encodes CDR1 ENHRY and CDR2 SYGVKD. J gave up 4 bases and V 3 bases, and 5 bases lay outside the gene matches.

The chain recombines TRBV20-1 with TRBJ2-3, with D possibly TRBD1 on 6 matching bases. CDR3 length: 14 amino acids. Germline values: CDR1 DFQATT, CDR2 SNEGSKA (reference sequence). Trimming removed 4 bases from V and 1 base from J, with 12 bases in between. CDR3: CSAKLPGGTDTQYF. CDR3 nucleotides: TGCAGTGCTAAGTTACCAGGGGGCACAGATACGCAGTATTTT.

The genes are TRBV6-5 and TRBJ1-5; unclear D gene. Germline V gene lookup returns CDR1 MNHEY and CDR2 SVGAGI. CDR3 size: 14 residues. V was shortened by 0 bases and J by 2 bases, with 5 bases between the two germline ends. The CDR3 DNA is TGTGCCAGCAGTTACTCCCCTGGCAATCAGCCCCAGCATTTT. Its translation: CASSYSPGNQPQHF.

The chain is built from TRBV20-1 and TRBJ2-1, with D possibly being TRBD1 (6 bases). Germline assignment: CDR1 DFQATT and CDR2 SNEGSKA (reference sequence). The CDR3 contains 14 residues. Trimming took 0 bases from V and 2 from J, leaving 8 bases between them. CDR3 region: CSARDRGPYNEQFF. CDR3 bases: TGCAGTGCTAGAGACAGGGGCCCCTACAATGAGCAGTTCTTC.

V is TRBV29-1 and J is TRBJ1-4, with no clear D. Germline values: CDR1 SQVTM, CDR2 ANQGSEA. There are 13 residues in the CDR3. Trimming pared 5 bases from V and 0 bases from J, leaving 7 bases between. For the CDR3, the DNA is TGCAGCGTTTATATTGCAACTAATGAAAAACTGTTTTTT. Encoded protein: CSVYIATNEKLFF. The entire variable domain, with the rest obtained from reference TRBV29-1 and TRBJ1-4, is as follows: SAVISQKPSRDICQRGTSLTIQCQVDSQVTMMFWYRQQPGQSLTLIATANQGSEATYESGFVIDKFPISRPNLTFSTLTVSNMSPEDSSIYLCSVYIATNEKLFFGSGTQLSVL.

The chain joins TRBV6-2 or TRBV6-3 to TRBJ1-1; D gene unclear. The CDR3 is 13 residues long. Looked up from germline, CDR1 is MNHEY and CDR2 is SVGEGT. Between the trimmed V and J ends, which lost 7 bases and 3 bases, there was a span of 12 bases. As DNA, the CDR3 is TGTGCCAGCACCTCGACACCTTACACTGAAGCTTTCTTT. The encoded protein is CASTSTPYTEAFF.

The chain combines TRBV20-1 with TRBJ1-1; the D is unclear. The CDR3 has 13 residues. CDR1 and CDR2 (germline): DFQATT, SNEGSKA (reference sequence). Trimming removed 6 bases from V and 2 bases from J, with 13 bases in between. Here the CDR3 DNA reads TGCAGTGCCTGGACCTTATCTAACACTGAAGCTTTCTTT. It codes for CSAWTLSNTEAFF.

The chain employs TRBV5-1 and TRBJ2-1; 8 bases align to TRBD2. V shed 3 bases, J shed 3 bases, and the junction held 14 bases outside the gene matches. Germline loops: CDR1 SGHRS, CDR2 YFSETQ. The length of the CDR3 is 18 residues. The CDR3 DNA follows: TGCGCCAGCAGCTCCACCCCAGGAAGCGGGGGCTTCTACAATGAGCAGTTCTTC. Its translation is CASSSTPGSGGFYNEQFF.

Details on this clonotype: Its ends do not fully match the called genes, so a read error is possible. The chain joins TRBV29-1 to TRBJ2-1; unclear D gene. The germline gives CDR1 SQVTM, CDR2 ANQGSEA. CDR3 length: 13 residues. As DNA, the CDR3 is TGCAGCCCAACAATGGCAGGCCGCAATAAGCAGTTCTTC. Its translation: CSPTMAGRNKQFF.

The J gene is TRBJ2-1, the V gene TRBV5-1; D unclear. From germline, CDR1 is SGHRS and CDR2 YFSETQ. V lost 5 bases and J lost 3, with 12 bases in between. This CDR3 is 14 amino acids long. DNA of the CDR3: TGCGCCAGCAGTTACGTCCCGGACTACAATGAGCAGTTCTTC. It is translated as CASSYVPDYNEQFF.

The chain carries TRBV28 and TRBJ2-4, with TRBD1 matching 9 bases. Germline CDR1 reads MDHEN; CDR2 reads SYDVKM. V shed 1 base and J 6 bases; nucleotides not matched to a gene: 13. CDR3 length: 18 amino acids. The CDR3 nucleotides read TGTGCCAGCAGTTTATCGGAGGTTACGGGACAGGGCTTAAACATTCAGTACTTC. It codes for CASSLSEVTGQGLNIQYF.

In this sample, this clonotype turned up a few times. The CDR3 sequence: CSAFSAQTGELFF. The CDR3 DNA reads as TGCAGTGCCTTCTCGGCCCAGACCGGGGAGCTGTTTTTT. V is TRBV20-1 and J is TRBJ2-2, with D hard to call. CDR1 is DFQATT and CDR2 is SNEGSKA in the germline V gene (reference sequence). This CDR3 has 13 residues. Trimming pared 6 bases from V and 5 bases from J, leaving 13 bases between.

The chain has TRBV5-1 and TRBJ2-3, with D hard to call. CDR1 is SGHRS and CDR2 is YFSETQ in the germline V gene. CDR3 length: 13 residues. Trimming shortened V by 4 bases and J by 6 bases, and 12 bases separated the two germline ends. For the CDR3, the DNA is TGCGCCAGCAGCGCCCCGCAGTGGGATACGCAGTATTTT. Protein: CASSAPQWDTQYF.

This rearrangement joins TRBV7-2 to TRBJ2-1; D is possibly TRBD1 (6 bases). V shed 5 bases and J shed 5 bases, with 16 bases lying between them. This CDR3 region has 15 residues. Germline CDR1 is SGHTA and CDR2 is FQGNSA. In DNA, the CDR3 is TGTGCCAGCAGCCCAATGCTTACAGGGCACAATGAGCAGTTCTTC. Its protein is CASSPMLTGHNEQFF.